A single sample gave rise to the 21 T cell receptor beta chains below, sequenced in a study of control samples from healthy donors and cancer patients (dated by TCRdb to about 2020). Library prep was done by the immunoSEQ multiplex PCR assay. Entries here come from immuneACCESS through TCRdb and include only in-frame sequences with V and J called. Some clones fail to appear in such tables; in the studies checked, an unresolved V gene covers under half of the shortfall, and the cause of the remainder is unknown. The sample contains around 50,000 clones, around 90% of them found a single time. The ten most abundant clones make up around 1% of the sample. Material for sequencing was PBMCs. These receptors were obtained from a man aged 30 to 39 with colorectal cancer.

The chain is built from TRBV3-1 (or the pseudogene TRBV3-2) and TRBJ2-7; D is undetermined. The V gene lost 0 bases and the J gene lost 3 bases, with 12 bases spanning the gap. This CDR3 is built from 15 residues. Germline V gene data show CDR1 as LGHDT and CDR2 as YNNKEL (reference sequence). The CDR3 is CASSQEQRTYYEQYF. The CDR3 DNA follows: TGTGCCAGCAGCCAAGAGCAGCGCACCTACTACGAGCAGTACTTC.

This chain links TRBV14 with TRBJ2-2, with D tentatively TRBD2 (6 bases). Per germline, CDR1 SGHDN and CDR2 FVKESK. The CDR3 is 15 residues long. V shed 1 base and J shed 6 bases, with 12 bases lying between them. CDR3 region: CASSQVEEGPGELFF. The CDR3, as DNA: TGTGCCAGCAGCCAAGTGGAGGAGGGTCCCGGGGAGCTGTTTTTT.

The chain recombines TRBV7-2 with TRBJ2-2, with 7 bases aligning to TRBD2. The germline gives CDR1 SGHTA, CDR2 FQGNSA. V was pared by 3 bases and J by 9 bases, with 10 bases of the junction left unmatched. This CDR3 spans 15 amino acids. This CDR3 reads CASSLGGGTVRELFF. CDR3 nucleotide sequence: TGTGCCAGCAGCTTGGGCGGGGGAACTGTCCGGGAGCTGTTTTTT.

This clone has just one count. The chain combines TRBV6-5 with TRBJ2-5; D is ambiguous. V shed 5 bases and J shed 5 bases, with 15 bases lying between them. Per the germline V gene, CDR1 is MNHEY and CDR2 is SVGAGI. There are 14 residues in the CDR3. The CDR3 DNA is TGTGCCAGCAGTCGACTCACGTTGTGGGAGACCCAGTACTTC. Its translation: CASSRLTLWETQYF.

The chain joins TRBV6-2 or TRBV6-3 to TRBJ2-6, with D possibly matching TRBD2 (5 bases). Germline CDR1 and CDR2: MNHEY and SVGEGT. The CDR3 has 15 amino acids. Between the trimmed V and J ends, which lost 4 bases and 4 bases, there was a span of 11 bases. The CDR3 sequence: CASSFEGAGANVLTF. CDR3 nucleotides: TGTGCCAGCAGTTTCGAGGGAGCCGGGGCCAACGTCCTGACTTTC.

J is TRBJ2-5 and V is TRBV6-2 or TRBV6-3; D remains ambiguous. Per the germline V gene, CDR1 is MNHEY and CDR2 is SVGEGT. This CDR3 is built from 11 residues. Trimming shortened V by 2 bases and J by 5 bases, and 3 bases separated the two germline ends. The CDR3 spells CASSYGETQYF. DNA for the CDR3: TGTGCCAGCAGTTACGGTGAGACCCAGTACTTC.

The V gene is TRBV6-4, the J gene TRBJ2-1, with TRBD2 matching 10 bases. The germline gives CDR1 MRHNA, CDR2 SNTAGT. CDR3 length equals 15 residues. Germline trimming cut 5 bases from V and 4 bases from J; bases unmatched to any gene: 5. CDR3 sequence reads: CASSPTSGDYNEQFF. In nucleotides, the CDR3 is TGTGCCAGCAGTCCTACTAGCGGGGATTACAATGAGCAGTTCTTC.

The V call is TRBV6-2 or TRBV6-3, the J call TRBJ1-5, with D possibly being TRBD1 (5 bases). The CDR3 is 15 amino acids. The ends were cut back, 4 bases at V and 5 bases at J, with 15 bases in the middle. CDR1 and CDR2 from the germline V gene are MNHEY and SVGEGT. The CDR3 region has the DNA TGTGCCAGCAGTTTTACGCAGGGAGGTTATCAGCCCCAGCATTTT. Translated, it gives CASSFTQGGYQPQHF.

V is TRBV6-5 and J is TRBJ1-1; no firm D call. Germline CDR1 MNHEY, CDR2 SVGAGI. The CDR3 consists of 15 residues. The V end was cut by 0 bases, the J end by 4 bases, with 12 bases between. This CDR3 is CASSYSRGKATEAFF. Here the CDR3 DNA reads TGTGCCAGCAGTTACTCTCGGGGAAAGGCCACTGAAGCTTTCTTT.

CDR3 protein: CASSFGTVRNIQYF. The CDR3 coding sequence is TGTGCCAGCAGCTTTGGGACGGTGAGGAACATTCAGTACTTC. This chain uses TRBV5-6 with TRBJ2-4, with D perhaps TRBD1 or TRBD2 (5 bases each). The CDR3 spans 14 residues. Germline V lookup: CDR1 SGHDT, CDR2 YYEEEE. Trimming cost V 2 bases and J 7 bases, with 13 bases left between them.

J is TRBJ2-1 and V is TRBV14, with 9 bases that match TRBD1. J lost 6 bases, V lost 3 bases, and 0 bases had no gene match. Germline CDR1 is SGHDN and CDR2 is FVKESK. This CDR3 spans 13 amino acids. CDR3 in DNA: TGTGCCAGCAGCCAGGGACAGGGCAATGAGCAGTTCTTC. Residues: CASSQGQGNEQFF. The full variable domain, rest sourced from reference TRBV14 and TRBJ2-1, is EAGVTQFPSHSVIEKGQTVTLRCDPISGHDNLYWYRRVMGKEIKFLLHFVKESKQDESGMPNNRFLAERTGGTYSTLKVQPAELEDSGVYFCASSQGQGNEQFFGPGTRLTVL.

The chain joins TRBV4-2 to TRBJ2-3; 15 bases fit TRBD2. Losses at the gene ends were 4 bases for V and 0 bases for J; bases not matched to a gene: 5. The CDR3 is 18 amino acids. Germline CDR1 reads LGHNA; CDR2 reads YNFKEQ. CDR3 loop: CASSRGLAGGGSTDTQYF. The CDR3, as DNA: TGTGCCAGCAGCCGCGGACTAGCGGGGGGGGGTAGCACAGATACGCAGTATTTT.

This rearrangement joins TRBV12-3 or TRBV12-4 to TRBJ1-1, with TRBD1 as a possible D gene (6 bases). V was pared by 0 bases and J by 8 bases, with 10 bases between. The CDR3 has 13 amino acids. In DNA form, the CDR3 reads TGTGCCAGCAGTTTAGCGGACAGCATAGAAGCTTTCTTT. Protein product: CASSLADSIEAFF.

The chain joins TRBV7-9 to TRBJ2-3; the match to TRBD2 covers 8 bases. The CDR3 covers 19 residues. V was pared by 6 bases and J by 4 bases, with 21 bases of the junction left unmatched. CDR1 SEHNR and CDR2 FQNEAQ come from the germline V gene (reference sequence). The CDR3 sequence: CASSRQGTRVGASPDTQYF. CDR3 nucleotide sequence: TGTGCCAGCAGTCGCCAAGGGACTAGGGTGGGCGCTAGCCCAGATACGCAGTATTTT.

V is TRBV10-2 and J is TRBJ2-7; D is undetermined. Germline V CDR1 and CDR2: WSHSY, SAAADI. CDR3 size: 13 residues. Trimming cost V 2 bases and J 0 bases, with 5 bases left between them. The DNA of the CDR3 is TGCGCCAGCAGTGAGATTATCTCCTACGAGCAGTACTTC. This sequence encodes CASSEIISYEQYF.

The rearrangement joins TRBV5-4 to TRBJ2-3; unclear D gene. V gave up 4 bases and J gave up 1 base, with 16 bases separating them. CDR3 length: 16 residues. From germline, CDR1 is SGHNT and CDR2 YYREEE (reference sequence). CDR3 sequence: CASSPPPPEGTDTQYF. CDR3 sequence (DNA): TGTGCCAGCAGCCCGCCTCCCCCAGAGGGCACAGATACGCAGTATTTT.

V gene TRBV9 combines with J gene TRBJ2-2, with D perhaps TRBD2 (6 bases). Germline CDR1 SGDLS, CDR2 YYNGEE. The CDR3 runs to 15 residues. Trimming cost V 3 bases and J 1 base, with 10 bases left between them. CDR3 loop: CASSAGTQNTGELFF. CDR3 sequence (DNA): TGTGCCAGCAGCGCCGGGACTCAGAACACCGGGGAGCTGTTTTTT.

The genes are TRBV18 and TRBJ2-7; the D is unclear. Germline V gene lookup returns CDR1 KGHSH and CDR2 LQKENI. Deletions cut 3 bases from V and 3 bases from J, with 9 bases between. The CDR3 sequence is 13 residues long. The CDR3 region is CASSPGRGYEQYF. In DNA, the CDR3 is TGTGCCAGCTCACCGGGCAGAGGCTACGAGCAGTACTTC.

The chain links TRBV19 to TRBJ1-1, with 12 bases matching TRBD1. The germline V gene encodes CDR1 LNHDA and CDR2 SQIVND (reference sequence). Trimming cost V 6 bases and J 6 bases; bases outside gene matches: 8. The CDR3 totals 15 residues. In DNA, the CDR3 is TGTGCCAGTAGATCGCCGGGACAGGGGGCATCTGAAGCTTTCTTT. Translated, it gives CASRSPGQGASEAFF.

The CDR3 region has the DNA TGTGCCAGCAGTGCCCAGATGAACACTGAAGCTTTCTTT. This codes for CASSAQMNTEAFF. The V gene is TRBV6-4, the J gene TRBJ1-1; D is undetermined. V lost 4 bases to trimming and J lost 0 bases, with 6 bases between them. The CDR3 has 13 amino acids. Germline-derived CDR1 and CDR2 are MRHNA and SNTAGT.

The CDR3 DNA is TGTGCCATCAGTGCCGGACAGGTTGGAACCTACGAGCAGTACTTC. Its translation: CAISAGQVGTYEQYF. The chain employs TRBV10-3 and TRBJ2-7; 7 nucleotides align to TRBD1. This CDR3 spans 15 amino acids. V trimming: 4 bases; J trimming: 2 bases; junction bases outside the gene matches: 8. CDR1 and CDR2 from the germline V gene are ENHRY and SYGVKD.